A selection of T cell receptor beta chains follows, all from one sample in a study of lymphopenia after photon versus proton radiotherapy. Libraries were prepared by immunoSEQ multiplex PCR; TCRdb keeps only in-frame clonotypes and omits some of them. This table has about 58,000 clones, less than 85% appearing once. The material was peripheral blood, obtained from a patient treated with proton-based radiotherapy. The receptors originated from a man in his sixties with pancreatic cancer. CDR3s include the opening cysteine and the closing phenylalanine or tryptophan.

CASSYSTSSWGNEQFF	TRBV6-5	TRBJ2-1
CASRRTGGIEQYF	TRBV19	TRBJ2-7
CSVARTGDGGYTF	TRBV29-1	TRBJ1-2
CASRGGAGYTF	TRBV28	TRBJ1-2
CASSPTSGLAATDTQYF	TRBV9	TRBJ2-3
CASSPFLAGGPGEQYF	TRBV7-2	TRBJ2-7
CASSQDLRLGGEQYF	TRBV14	TRBJ2-7
CASSSGINEKLFF	TRBV19	TRBJ1-4
CSVNRDGDNEQFF	TRBV29-1	TRBJ2-1
CASGLVTWDRANYGYTF	TRBV12-5	TRBJ1-2
CSALEGPETQYF	TRBV29-1	TRBJ2-5
CASSLEVTNIQYF	TRBV7-9	TRBJ2-4
CAWSVLSGVTEAFF	TRBV30	TRBJ1-1
CASRADRGGSYTIYF	TRBV28	TRBJ1-3
CASSYFSGSGANVLTF	TRBV6-5	TRBJ2-6
CASSSTPRVGETQYF	TRBV5-5	TRBJ2-5
CASSPGQGRNEQFF	TRBV5-4	TRBJ2-1
CASSLPGGIAFF	TRBV5-4	TRBJ1-1
CASSPNGISNEKLFF	TRBV7-9	TRBJ1-4
CASSLVGTATSDGYTF	TRBV11-1	TRBJ1-2
CASDGEAQVSLENYEQYF	TRBV19	TRBJ2-7
CASSLSGGNIQYF	TRBV28	TRBJ2-4
CASSLGGGPGELFF	TRBV11-3	TRBJ2-2
CASRRTGGPYEQFF	TRBV28	TRBJ2-1
CAWSPSRFNYGYTF	TRBV30	TRBJ1-2
CASRGTGRHGNTIYF	TRBV6-5	TRBJ1-3
CAWGSYGAFF	TRBV30	TRBJ1-1
CASSHVQGADGYTF	TRBV4-3	TRBJ1-2
CASSLSPPAGEDTQYF	TRBV7-6	TRBJ2-3
CASSNQIQGLDWILAKNIQYF	TRBV21-1	TRBJ2-4
CASRSRDYKYQETQYF	TRBV2	TRBJ2-5
CSVGLRGGADTQYF	TRBV29-1	TRBJ2-3
CASSETLLGAQPQHF	TRBV6-1	TRBJ1-5
CASKRSGSYEQYF	TRBV23-1	TRBJ2-7
CASSVGTGGTYEQYF	TRBV7-2	TRBJ2-7
CASSQVNEQFF	TRBV14	TRBJ2-1
CASTRGGANQPQHF	TRBV2	TRBJ1-5
CASRYTGGNEQFF	TRBV5-1	TRBJ2-1
CASSLGLAGGANIQYF	TRBV7-2	TRBJ2-4
CASSPRQVMGQETQYF	TRBV18	TRBJ2-5
CASSADGSSYNEQFF	TRBV7-3	TRBJ2-1
CASSLTGSGSVEQFF	TRBV7-3	TRBJ2-1
CASSLIQGGHGYTF	TRBV2	TRBJ1-2
CASRPGGDRNNEQFF	TRBV28	TRBJ2-1